The source of this T cell receptor (beta chain) is a study of blood T cell repertoires in COVID-19. At the level of the study: From T cells, B-cell-depleted T cells, or PBMCs came the material, which was cDNA or gDNA.

Per the authors' pipeline: The authors estimated nucleated cell counts from reference gene primer amplification. Clones were sequenced by immunoSEQ multiplex PCR, and TCRdb holds only the in-frame ones, with some missing. The DNA was the basis for D and trimming; V, J and clone size are from that table. The sample holds around 400,000 clones; more than 80% are singletons and the top ten take over 1%. The source material was peripheral blood. This clonotype was obtained from a man aged 40-49 years with acute or convalescent COVID-19.

CDR3: CASSERKTGLAGDNEQFF. CDR3 nucleotide sequence: TGTGCCAGCAGCGAACGAAAGACAGGACTAGCGGGGGACAATGAGCAGTTCTTC. The rearrangement joins TRBV11-2 to TRBJ2-1; TRBD2 agrees at 13 bases. CDR1 and CDR2 (germline): SGHAT, FQNNGV. CDR3 length: 18 amino acids. Trimming took 5 bases from V and 5 from J; bases not matched to a gene: 12.